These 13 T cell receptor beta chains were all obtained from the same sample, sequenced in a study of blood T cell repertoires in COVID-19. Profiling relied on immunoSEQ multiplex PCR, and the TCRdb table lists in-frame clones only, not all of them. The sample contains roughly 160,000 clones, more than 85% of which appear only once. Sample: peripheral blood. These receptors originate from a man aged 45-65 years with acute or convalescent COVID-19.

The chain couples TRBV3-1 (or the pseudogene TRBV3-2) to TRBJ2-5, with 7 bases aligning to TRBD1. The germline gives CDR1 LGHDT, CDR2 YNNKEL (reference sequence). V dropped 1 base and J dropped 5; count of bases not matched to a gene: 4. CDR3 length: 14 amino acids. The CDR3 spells CASSQGDSLETQYF. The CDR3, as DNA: TGTGCCAGCAGCCAAGGGGACAGCTTGGAGACCCAGTACTTC.

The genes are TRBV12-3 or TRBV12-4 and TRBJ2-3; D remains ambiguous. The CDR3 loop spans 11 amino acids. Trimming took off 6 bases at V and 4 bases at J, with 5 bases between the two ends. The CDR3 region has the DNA TGTGCCAGCAGCTCGGCAGATACGCAGTATTTT. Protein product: CASSSADTQYF.

The CDR3 reads CASSRTGGFASNQPQHF. DNA of the CDR3: TGTGCCAGCAGCCGGACAGGGGGTTTTGCTTCGAATCAGCCCCAGCATTTT. This chain connects TRBV5-6 to TRBJ1-5; TRBD1 matches at 10 bases. Germline lookup yields CDR1 SGHDT and CDR2 YYEEEE. The CDR3 sequence is 17 residues long. V gave up 4 bases and J gave up 4 bases; unmatched junction bases: 11.

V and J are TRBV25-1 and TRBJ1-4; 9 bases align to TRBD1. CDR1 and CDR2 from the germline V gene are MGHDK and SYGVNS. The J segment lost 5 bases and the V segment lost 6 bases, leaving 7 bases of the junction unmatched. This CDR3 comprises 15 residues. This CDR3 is CASSPRGTGNEKLFF. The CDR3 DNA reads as TGTGCCAGCAGCCCTAGGGGGACAGGGAATGAAAAACTGTTTTTT.

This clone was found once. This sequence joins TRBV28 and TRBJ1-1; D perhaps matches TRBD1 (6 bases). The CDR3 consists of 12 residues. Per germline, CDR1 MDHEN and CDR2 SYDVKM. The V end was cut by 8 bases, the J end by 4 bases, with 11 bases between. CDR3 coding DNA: TGTGCCAGCGGGACACTACCCACTGAAGCTTTCTTT. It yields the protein CASGTLPTEAFF. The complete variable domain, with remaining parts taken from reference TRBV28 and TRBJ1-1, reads DVKVTQSSRYLVKRTGEKVFLECVQDMDHENMFWYRQDPGLGLRLIYFSYDVKMKEKGDIPEGYSVSREKKERFSLILESASTNQTSMYLCASGTLPTEAFFGQGTRLTVV.

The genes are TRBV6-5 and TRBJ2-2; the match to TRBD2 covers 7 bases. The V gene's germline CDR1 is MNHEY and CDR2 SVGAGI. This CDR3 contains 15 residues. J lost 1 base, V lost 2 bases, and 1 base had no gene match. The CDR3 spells CASSYERGNTGELFF. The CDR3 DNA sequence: TGTGCCAGCAGTTACGAGCGGGGGAACACCGGGGAGCTGTTTTTT.

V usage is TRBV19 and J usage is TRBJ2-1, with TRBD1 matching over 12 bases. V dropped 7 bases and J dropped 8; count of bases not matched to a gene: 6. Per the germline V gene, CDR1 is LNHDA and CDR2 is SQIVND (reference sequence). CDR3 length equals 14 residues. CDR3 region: CASMGTGGRHEQFF. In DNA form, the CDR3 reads TGTGCCAGTATGGGGACAGGGGGCCGACATGAGCAGTTCTTC.

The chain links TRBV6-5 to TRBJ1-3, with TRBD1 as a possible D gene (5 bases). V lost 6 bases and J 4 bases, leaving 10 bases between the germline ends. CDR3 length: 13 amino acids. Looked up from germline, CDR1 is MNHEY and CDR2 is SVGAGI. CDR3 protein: CASSQDRGNTIYF. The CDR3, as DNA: TGTGCCAGCAGCCAAGACAGAGGAAACACCATATATTTT.

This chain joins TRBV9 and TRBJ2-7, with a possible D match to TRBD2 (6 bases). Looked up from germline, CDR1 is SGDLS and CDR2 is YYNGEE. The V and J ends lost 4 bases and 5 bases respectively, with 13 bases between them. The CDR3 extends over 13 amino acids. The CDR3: CASSLGLGDEQYF. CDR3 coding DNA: TGTGCCAGCAGCCTGGGACTCGGGGACGAGCAGTACTTC.

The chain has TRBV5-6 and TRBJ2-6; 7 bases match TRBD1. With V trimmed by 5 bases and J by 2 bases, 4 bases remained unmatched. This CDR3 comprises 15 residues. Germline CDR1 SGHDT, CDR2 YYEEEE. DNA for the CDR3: TGTGCCAGCAGATATCAGGGGGCTGGGGCCAACGTCCTGACTTTC. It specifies CASRYQGAGANVLTF.

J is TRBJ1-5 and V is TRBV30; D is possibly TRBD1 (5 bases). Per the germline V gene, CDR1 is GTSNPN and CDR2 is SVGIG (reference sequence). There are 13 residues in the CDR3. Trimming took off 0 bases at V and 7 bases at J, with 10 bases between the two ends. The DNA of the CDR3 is TGTGCCTGGAGTGTATTGGGGGGGCAGCCCCAGCATTTT. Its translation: CAWSVLGGQPQHF.

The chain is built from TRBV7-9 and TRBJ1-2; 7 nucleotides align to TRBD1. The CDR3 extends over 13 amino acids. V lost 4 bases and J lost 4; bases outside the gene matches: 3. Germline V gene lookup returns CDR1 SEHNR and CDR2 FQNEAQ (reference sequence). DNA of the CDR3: TGTGCCAGCAGCTCGGGACAGCCCTATGGCTACACCTTC. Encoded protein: CASSSGQPYGYTF.

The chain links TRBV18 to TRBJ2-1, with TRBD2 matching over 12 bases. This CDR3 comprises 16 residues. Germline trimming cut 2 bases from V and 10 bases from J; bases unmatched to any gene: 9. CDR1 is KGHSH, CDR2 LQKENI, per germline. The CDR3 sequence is CASSPSASGGAREQFF. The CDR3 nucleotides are TGTGCCAGCTCACCATCGGCTAGCGGGGGGGCCCGAGAGCAGTTCTTC.